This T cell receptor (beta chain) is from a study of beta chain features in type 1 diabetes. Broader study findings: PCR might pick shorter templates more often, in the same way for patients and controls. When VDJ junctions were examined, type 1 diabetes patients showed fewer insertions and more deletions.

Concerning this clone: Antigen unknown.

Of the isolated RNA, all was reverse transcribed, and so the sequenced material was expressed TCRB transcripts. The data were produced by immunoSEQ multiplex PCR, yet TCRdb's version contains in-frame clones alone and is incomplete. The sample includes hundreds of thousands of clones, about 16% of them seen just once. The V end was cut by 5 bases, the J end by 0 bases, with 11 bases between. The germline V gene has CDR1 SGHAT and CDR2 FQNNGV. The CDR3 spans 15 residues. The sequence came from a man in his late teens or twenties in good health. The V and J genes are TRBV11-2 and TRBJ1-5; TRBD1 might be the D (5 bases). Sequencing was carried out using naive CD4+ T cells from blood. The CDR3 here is CASSIDSYSNQPQHF. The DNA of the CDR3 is TGTGCCAGCAGCATTGACAGTTATAGCAATCAGCCCCAGCATTTT.